The entry below describes one T cell receptor beta chain. What it recognizes is unknown. Researchers ran the PCR with 60 Vbeta and 13 Jbeta primers. TCRdb's copy holds only in-frame clones and misses some; the assay was immunoSEQ multiplex PCR. Recorded here are around 100,000 clones; the top ten clones represent 0.45% to 0.6%. CDR1 is SGHTA, CDR2 FQGTGA, per germline. This CDR3 is built from 13 residues. V dropped 5 bases and J dropped 5 bases, with 12 bases sitting between them. The data derive from a study of cytomegalovirus exposure and HLA in healthy donors. Study-wide context: Earlier work reported 100 million to 130 million unique TCR beta sequences from 180 million or so T cells.

The study, taken as a whole, reports: Common viral pathogens seemed, in a later analysis, to connect with several of the most significant clusters. A later analysis found most CMV-associated TCR beta chains apparently HLA-restricted. Per a later analysis, HLA-associated TCR beta chains showed more clonal expansion than other, equally common TCR beta chains.

The J gene is TRBJ2-5, the V gene TRBV7-3; possible D gene TRBD2, 7 bases. Sequences were obtained from PBMCs. This TCR came from a man between 45 and 60 years old in good health and CMV-seronegative. The CDR3 nucleotides are TGTGCCAGCAGCAAGGGGGGGCGGGAGACCCAGTACTTC. It is translated as CASSKGGRETQYF.